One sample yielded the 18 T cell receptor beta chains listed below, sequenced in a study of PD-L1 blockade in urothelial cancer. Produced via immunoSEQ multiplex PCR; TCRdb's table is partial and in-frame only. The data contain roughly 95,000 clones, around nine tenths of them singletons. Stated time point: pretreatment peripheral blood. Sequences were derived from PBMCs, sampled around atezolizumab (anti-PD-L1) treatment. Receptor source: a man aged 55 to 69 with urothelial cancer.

Here the CDR3 reads CASKTRSPPGGKEYGYTF. CDR3 DNA: TGTGCCAGCAAGACGCGATCGCCTCCCGGGGGAAAGGAGTATGGCTACACCTTC. This chain connects TRBV28 to TRBJ1-2, with a weak D call TRBD1 (5 bases). The germline V gene encodes CDR1 MDHEN and CDR2 SYDVKM. The CDR3 consists of 18 residues. V lost 7 bases and J 5 bases, leaving 29 bases between the germline ends.

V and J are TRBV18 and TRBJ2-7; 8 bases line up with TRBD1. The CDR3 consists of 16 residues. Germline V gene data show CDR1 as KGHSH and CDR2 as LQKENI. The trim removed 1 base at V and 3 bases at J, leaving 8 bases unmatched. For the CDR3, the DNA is TGTGCCAGCTCACCACAAGGACAGGGATTCTTCTACGAGCAGTACTTC. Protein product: CASSPQGQGFFYEQYF. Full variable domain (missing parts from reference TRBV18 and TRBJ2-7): NAGVMQNPRHLVRRRGQEARLRCSPMKGHSHVYWYRQLPEEGLKFMVYLQKENIIDESGMPKERFSAEFPKEGPSILRIQQVVRGDSAAYFCASSPQGQGFFYEQYFGPGTRLTVT.

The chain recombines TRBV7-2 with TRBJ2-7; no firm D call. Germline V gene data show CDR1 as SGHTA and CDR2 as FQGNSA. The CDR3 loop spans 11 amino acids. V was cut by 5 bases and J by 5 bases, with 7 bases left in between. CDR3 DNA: TGTGCCAGCAGCCCTCAGAACGAGCAGTACTTC. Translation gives CASSPQNEQYF.

CDR3 residues: CASSPTQPDTQYF. CDR3 DNA sequence: TGTGCCAGCAGCCCTACACAGCCAGATACGCAGTATTTT. The chain recombines TRBV7-7 with TRBJ2-3, with D unclear. The CDR3 is 13 residues long. Germline CDR1 and CDR2: SSHAT and FNYEAQ (reference sequence). V was trimmed by 5 bases and J by 4 bases, leaving 10 bases between them.

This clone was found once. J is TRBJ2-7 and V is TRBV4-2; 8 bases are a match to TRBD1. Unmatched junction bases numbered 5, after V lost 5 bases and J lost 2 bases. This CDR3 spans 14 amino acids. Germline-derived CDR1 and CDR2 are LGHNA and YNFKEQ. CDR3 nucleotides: TGTGCCAGCAGCTACAAGACAGGGGCCTACGAGCAGTACTTC. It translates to CASSYKTGAYEQYF.

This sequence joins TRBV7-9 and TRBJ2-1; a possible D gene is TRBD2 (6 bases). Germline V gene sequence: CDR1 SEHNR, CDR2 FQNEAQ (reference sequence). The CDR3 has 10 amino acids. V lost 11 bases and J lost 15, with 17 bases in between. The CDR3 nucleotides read TGTGCCGGTCAACCGGGAGTCCCGTTCTTC. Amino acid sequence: CAGQPGVPFF.

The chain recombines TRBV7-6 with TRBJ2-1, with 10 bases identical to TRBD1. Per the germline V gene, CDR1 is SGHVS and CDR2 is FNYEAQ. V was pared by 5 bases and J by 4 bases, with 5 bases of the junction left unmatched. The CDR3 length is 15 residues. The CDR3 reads CASSARDRGYNEQFF. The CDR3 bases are TGTGCCAGCAGCGCCCGGGACAGGGGATACAATGAGCAGTTCTTC.

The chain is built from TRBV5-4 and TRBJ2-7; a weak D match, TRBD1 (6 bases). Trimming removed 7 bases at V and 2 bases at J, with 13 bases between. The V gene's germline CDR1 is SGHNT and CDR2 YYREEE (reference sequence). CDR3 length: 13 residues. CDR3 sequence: CASSRGGAYEQYF. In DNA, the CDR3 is TGTGCCAGCTCGCGAGGGGGTGCCTACGAGCAGTACTTC.

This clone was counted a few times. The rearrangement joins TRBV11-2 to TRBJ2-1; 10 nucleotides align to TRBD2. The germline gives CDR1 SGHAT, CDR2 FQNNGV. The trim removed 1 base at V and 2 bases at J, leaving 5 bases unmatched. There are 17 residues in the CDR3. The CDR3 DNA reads TGTGCCAGCAGCTTAGTAGAGCGGGGGGGCCCCTACAATGAGCAGTTCTTC. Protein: CASSLVERGGPYNEQFF.

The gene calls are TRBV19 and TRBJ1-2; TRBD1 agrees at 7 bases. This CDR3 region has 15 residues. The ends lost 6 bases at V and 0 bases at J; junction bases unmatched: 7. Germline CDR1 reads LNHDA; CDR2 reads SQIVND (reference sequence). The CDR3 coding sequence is TGTGCCAGTAGCCCTGGGACAGCTACTAACTATGGCTACACCTTC. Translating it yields CASSPGTATNYGYTF.

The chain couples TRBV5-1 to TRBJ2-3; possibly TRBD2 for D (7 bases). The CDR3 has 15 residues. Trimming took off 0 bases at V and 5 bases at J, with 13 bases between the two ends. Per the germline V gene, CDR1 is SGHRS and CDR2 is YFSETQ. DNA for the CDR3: TGCGCCAGCAGCTTGGGTGGGGGGGCGAAAGATACGCAGTATTTT. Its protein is CASSLGGGAKDTQYF.

The CDR3 DNA reads as TGTGCCAGCAGCCCAGTCCCGGGACTAGCGGGGGGTTCGACCGGGGAGCTGTTTTTT. It codes for CASSPVPGLAGGSTGELFF. The gene calls are TRBV7-2 and TRBJ2-2; TRBD2 matches 15 bases. V shed 5 bases and J 5 bases; nucleotides not matched to a gene: 12. Per the germline V gene, CDR1 is SGHTA and CDR2 is FQGNSA. This CDR3 is 19 amino acids long. Full variable domain (outside the CDR3, taken from reference TRBV7-2 and TRBJ2-2): GAGVSQSPSNKVTEKGKDVELRCDPISGHTALYWYRQSLGQGLEFLIYFQGNSAPDKSGLPSDRFSAERTGGSVSTLTIQRTQQEDSAVYLCASSPVPGLAGGSTGELFFGEGSRLTVL.

In DNA, the CDR3 is TGTGCCAGCAGCTTACTCGGGGGACGGGGCAATCAGCCCCAGCATTTT. It codes for CASSLLGGRGNQPQHF. The V and J genes are TRBV7-2 and TRBJ1-5; a possible D gene is TRBD1 (5 bases). V was cut by 2 bases and J by 2 bases, with 13 bases left in between. In germline, CDR1 is SGHTA, CDR2 FQGNSA. The CDR3 totals 16 residues.

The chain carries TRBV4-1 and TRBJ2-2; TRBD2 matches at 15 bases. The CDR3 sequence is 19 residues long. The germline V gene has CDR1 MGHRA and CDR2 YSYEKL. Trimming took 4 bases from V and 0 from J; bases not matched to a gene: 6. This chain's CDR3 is CASSPGTSGRTANTGELFF. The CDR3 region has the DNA TGCGCCAGCAGCCCCGGGACTAGCGGGAGGACAGCGAACACCGGGGAGCTGTTTTTT.

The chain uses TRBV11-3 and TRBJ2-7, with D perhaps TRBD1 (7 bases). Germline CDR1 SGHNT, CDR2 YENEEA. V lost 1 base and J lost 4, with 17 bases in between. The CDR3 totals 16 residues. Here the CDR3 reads CASSLAGGNFLYEQYF. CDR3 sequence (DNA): TGTGCCAGCAGCTTAGCAGGGGGGAATTTCCTATACGAGCAGTACTTC.

The CDR3 protein is CASSLAPSGLANEQYF. The CDR3 nucleotides read TGCGCCAGCAGCTTGGCTCCTAGCGGGCTCGCCAACGAGCAGTACTTC. The chain links TRBV5-1 to TRBJ2-7; 8 bases agree with TRBD2. Germline CDR1 reads SGHRS; CDR2 reads YFSETQ. With 0 bases clipped from V and 5 bases from J, the junction kept 10 bases outside the gene matches. CDR3 length equals 16 residues.

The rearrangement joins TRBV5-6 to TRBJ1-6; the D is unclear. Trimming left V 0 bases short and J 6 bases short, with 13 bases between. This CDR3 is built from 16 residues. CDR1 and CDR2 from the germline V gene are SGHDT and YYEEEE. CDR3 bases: TGTGCCAGCAGCTTGGGAGGGCCCCGGGGTAATTCACCCCTCCACTTT. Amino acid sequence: CASSLGGPRGNSPLHF.

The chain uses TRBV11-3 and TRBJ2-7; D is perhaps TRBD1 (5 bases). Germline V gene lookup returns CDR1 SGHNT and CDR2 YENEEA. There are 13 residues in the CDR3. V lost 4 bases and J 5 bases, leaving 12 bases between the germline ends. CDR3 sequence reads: CASSSRALHEQYF. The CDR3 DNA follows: TGTGCCAGCAGCTCCAGGGCGCTGCACGAGCAGTACTTC.